The TCR beta chain under discussion was sequenced for a study of blood T cell repertoires in COVID-19. Germline CDR1 and CDR2: SNHLY and FYNNEI. Trimming took off 3 bases at V and 3 bases at J, with 5 bases between the two ends. The CDR3 covers 13 residues. Measured with immunoSEQ multiplex PCR; TCRdb has only the in-frame clones, and not every one. The sample lists around 150,000 clones, around 87% seen once, with 6.6% in the top ten. The gene calls are TRBV2 and TRBJ2-2; D not resolved. The specimen was PBMCs or T cells enriched from blood (not recorded which). This sequence originates from a woman in her fifties or sixties who had recovered from COVID-19. The CDR3, as DNA: TGTGCCAGCAGTGATCCCGACACCGGGGAGCTGTTTTTT. Translation: CASSDPDTGELFF.